This entry features one T cell receptor beta chain sequence. No antigen is known for it. J was trimmed by 1 base and V by 3 bases; bases with no gene match: 23. The CDR3 covers 22 residues. CDR1 DFQATT and CDR2 SNEGSKA come from the germline V gene (reference sequence). Alongside a J-beta primer mix, a sample-barcoded 5' primer served in a second PCR lasting about 7 to 12 cycles. Each CDR3 protein is one row after TCRdb ran MiXCR on the 5' RACE reads. The table shows more than 1,400,000 distinct CDR3 sequences, with approximately 42% occurring only once. These data originate in a study of blood T cells in healthy people across ages. General observations from the study: Naive CD4+ cells and diversity were both higher in long-lived donors than in aged donors.

The sequenced sample was blood. This clonotype was sampled from a woman aged 18 to 35 in good health. This chain joins TRBV20-1 and TRBJ2-5; the match to TRBD2 covers 13 bases. CDR3 sequence (DNA): TGCAGTGCTAGTCCCCGGGACAGGGTAGAATCAGGACTAGCGGGGGTCCAAGAGACCCAGTACTTC. Translated, it gives CSASPRDRVESGLAGVQETQYF.